The rows below give T cell receptor beta chains drawn from one sample of a study of shared clonotypes between healthy human individuals. Produced via immunoSEQ multiplex PCR; TCRdb's table is partial and in-frame only. The sample carries roughly 650,000 clones, approximately 97% recorded once. The sample consisted of naive CD4+ T cells sorted from blood. Receptors were obtained from a woman aged 30 to 39 in good health. Each CDR3 is given with its conserved first and last residue. A D gene is named only where the DNA matches it firmly. Expanded clones are given a class, and other clones once, few, many or no size at all.

J: TRBJ2-7; size: -; D: TRBD1; V: TRBV7-2; DNA: TGTGCCAGCAGCCGAAGGGGACAGGCGTTAGCCTACGAGCAGTACTTC; CDR3: CASSRRGQALAYEQYF
J: TRBJ2-2; size: -; D: TRBD2; V: TRBV2; DNA: TGTGCCAGCAGCGCCTGGGGTAGCGGGAGTACCGGGGAGCTGTTTTTT; CDR3: CASSAWGSGSTGELFF
J: TRBJ2-1; size: -; D: -; V: TRBV7-8; DNA: TGTGCCAGCAGGAAAGACAAATCCTACAATGAGCAGTTCTTC; CDR3: CASRKDKSYNEQFF
J: TRBJ2-2; size: -; D: TRBD1; V: TRBV11-3; DNA: TGTGCCAGCAGCTTGGTGCAGGGGGCGACCGGGGAGCTGTTTTTT; CDR3: CASSLVQGATGELFF
J: TRBJ2-7; size: -; D: -; V: TRBV25-1; DNA: TGTGCCAGCAGTGCTCGGGACTCCTTCAAGTCCTACGAGCAGTACTTC; CDR3: CASSARDSFKSYEQYF
J: TRBJ1-1; size: -; D: TRBD1; V: TRBV29-1; DNA: TGCAGCGCTAACAGGGGGCCGGACACTGAAGCTTTCTTT; CDR3: CSANRGPDTEAFF
J: TRBJ1-1; size: -; D: -; V: TRBV6-5; DNA: TGTGCCAGCAGACGCAGGGAGAACACTGAAGCTTTCTTT; CDR3: CASRRRENTEAFF
J: TRBJ2-1; size: once; D: TRBD2; V: TRBV6-1; DNA: TGTGCCAGCAGGATACTAGCGAATGAGCAGTTCTTC; CDR3: CASRILANEQFF
J: TRBJ2-1; size: -; D: -; V: TRBV5-1; DNA: TGCGCCAGCAGCTTGGCCGTGGGGAATGAGCAGTTCTTC; CDR3: CASSLAVGNEQFF
J: TRBJ1-5; size: -; D: -; V: TRBV18; DNA: TGTGCCAGCTCACCGGAAAGTTCGAATCAGCCCCAGCATTTT; CDR3: CASSPESSNQPQHF
J: TRBJ2-3; size: once; D: TRBD2; V: TRBV29-1; DNA: TGCAGCGTTGGAACCATGACTAGCGGGAGGTCCGATACGCAGTATTTT; CDR3: CSVGTMTSGRSDTQYF
J: TRBJ1-2; size: -; D: -; V: TRBV28; DNA: TGTGCCAGCAGGGACGGATCCTTGGCCTATGGCTACACCTTC; CDR3: CASRDGSLAYGYTF
J: TRBJ2-1; size: -; D: TRBD1; V: TRBV19; DNA: TGTGCCAGTACCGCGGACAGGGGATCCTACAATGAGCAGTTCTTC; CDR3: CASTADRGSYNEQFF
J: TRBJ1-2; size: -; D: -; V: TRBV27; DNA: TGTGCCAGCAGATCCCTTGAGTATGGCTACACCTTC; CDR3: CASRSLEYGYTF
J: TRBJ1-5; size: -; D: -; V: TRBV28; DNA: TGTGCCAGCAGCGCGATGAGGGGACGCTCTTCGAGCAATCAGCCCCAGCATTTT; CDR3: CASSAMRGRSSSNQPQHF
J: TRBJ2-3; size: -; D: -; V: TRBV9; DNA: TGTGCCAGCAGCGCGACGGAGGGAGTGACAGATACGCAGTATTTT; CDR3: CASSATEGVTDTQYF
J: TRBJ1-3; size: -; D: -; V: TRBV28; DNA: TGTGCCAGCAGTTTGAGGCTGTACGGAAACACCATATATTTT; CDR3: CASSLRLYGNTIYF
J: TRBJ2-7; size: -; D: -; V: TRBV6-6; DNA: TGTGCCTCAGGTATGAATGGCGAGCAGTACTTC; CDR3: CASGMNGEQYF
J: TRBJ1-5; size: -; D: -; V: TRBV6-1; DNA: TGTGCCAGCAGTGAAGCTGGCAGCCCCTCTAGACAGCCCCAGCATTTT; CDR3: CASSEAGSPSRQPQHF
J: TRBJ2-3; size: few; D: TRBD2; V: TRBV18; DNA: TGTGCCAGCTCACCGGCTAGCGGGATGGCAGATACGCAGTATTTT; CDR3: CASSPASGMADTQYF
J: TRBJ1-5; size: -; D: TRBD1; V: TRBV27; DNA: TGTGCCAGCAGCGACCGGGACAGTAATCAGCCCCAGCATTTT; CDR3: CASSDRDSNQPQHF
J: TRBJ1-5; size: -; D: -; V: TRBV21-1; DNA: TGTGCCAGCATCAGGGGCGATCAGCCCCAGCATTTT; CDR3: CASIRGDQPQHF
J: TRBJ2-5; size: -; D: TRBD2; V: TRBV4-1; DNA: TGCGCCAGCAGCCAAGAGATCGGGCTGAGCGGGAGTGAGGAGACCCAGTACTTC; CDR3: CASSQEIGLSGSEETQYF
J: TRBJ2-7; size: -; D: -; V: TRBV15; DNA: TGTGCCACCAGCAGAGATTTAACTTCCGAGCAGTACTTC; CDR3: CATSRDLTSEQYF
J: TRBJ1-4; size: -; D: TRBD1; V: TRBV6-5; DNA: TGTGCCAGCAGAATACAGGGGGCATCGGAAAAACTGTTTTTT; CDR3: CASRIQGASEKLFF
J: TRBJ2-1; size: -; D: -; V: TRBV5-1; DNA: TGCGCCAGCAGTGGAGGGGCCTACAATGAGCAGTTCTTC; CDR3: CASSGGAYNEQFF
J: TRBJ1-1; size: -; D: TRBD1; V: TRBV29-1; DNA: TGCAGCGGGGGACAGGGCTTCGGCACTGAAGCTTTCTTT; CDR3: CSGGQGFGTEAFF
J: TRBJ1-3; size: -; D: -; V: TRBV30; DNA: TGTGCCTGGAGTGGGGGAAACACCATATATTTT; CDR3: CAWSGGNTIYF
J: TRBJ2-1; size: -; D: TRBD1; V: TRBV29-1; DNA: TGCAGCGGTCATAAGATATACAGGGACAGGGTAAATGAGCAGTTCTTC; CDR3: CSGHKIYRDRVNEQFF
J: TRBJ2-5; size: -; D: TRBD1; V: TRBV5-1; DNA: TGCGCCAGCAGCTTGGAGGGCAGGGGGCTAGAGACCCAGTACTTC; CDR3: CASSLEGRGLETQYF
J: TRBJ1-1; size: -; D: -; V: TRBV18; DNA: TGTGCCAGCTCACCAGGCCAAACTGAAGCTTTCTTT; CDR3: CASSPGQTEAFF
J: TRBJ1-3; size: -; D: TRBD1; V: TRBV6-5; DNA: TGTGCCAGCACCTACTCTCTAGGGACAGCTGGAAACACCATATATTTT; CDR3: CASTYSLGTAGNTIYF
J: TRBJ2-7; size: -; D: TRBD1; V: TRBV27; DNA: TGTGCCAGCAGCCTAGGGGACAGGGGATCCTACGAGCAGTACTTC; CDR3: CASSLGDRGSYEQYF
J: TRBJ1-2; size: -; D: -; V: TRBV19; DNA: TGTGCCAGTAGTATCTCAGGTTTTAACTATGGCTACACCTTC; CDR3: CASSISGFNYGYTF
J: TRBJ2-7; size: -; D: TRBD2; V: TRBV5-4; DNA: TGTGCCAGCAGCTGGGGGGGACTAGCGGCTTCCTACGAGCAGTACTTC; CDR3: CASSWGGLAASYEQYF
J: TRBJ2-7; size: -; D: -; V: TRBV5-1; DNA: TGCGCCAGCAGCTTGGCGGACAGTTCCTACGAGCAGTACTTC; CDR3: CASSLADSSYEQYF
J: TRBJ2-5; size: -; D: TRBD2; V: TRBV7-9; DNA: TGTGCCAGCAGCCCCGGACTAGCCCTGGAGGAGACCCAGTACTTC; CDR3: CASSPGLALEETQYF
J: TRBJ2-5; size: -; D: -; V: TRBV5-1; DNA: TGCGCCAGCAGCTTGGGTCCAGGGCGCCTCCAAGAGACCCAGTACTTC; CDR3: CASSLGPGRLQETQYF
J: TRBJ2-1; size: -; D: TRBD2; V: TRBV2; DNA: TGTGCCAGCAGGCGTCTAGCGGGTTACAATGAGCAGTTCTTC; CDR3: CASRRLAGYNEQFF
J: TRBJ2-1; size: -; D: -; V: TRBV5-4; DNA: TGTGCCAGCAGCTCACCTCTGACGAGAAGCTCCTACAATGAGCAGTTCTTC; CDR3: CASSSPLTRSSYNEQFF
J: TRBJ1-1; size: few; D: -; V: TRBV20-1; DNA: TGCAGTGCTTTCAGGCAGGAAGCTTTCTTT; CDR3: CSAFRQEAFF
J: TRBJ1-5; size: -; D: TRBD1; V: TRBV19; DNA: TGTGCCAGTAGTCTGACAGGGGGCAATCAGCCCCAGCATTTT; CDR3: CASSLTGGNQPQHF